One sample yielded the 7 T cell receptor beta chains listed below, sequenced in a study of T-cell reconstitution after alpha-beta-depleted transplantation in children. Preparation of the TCRbeta library used unique molecular identifiers. TCRdb processed the PCR reads anew with MiXCR; each CDR3 protein has one entry. The sample has about 300,000 distinct CDR3 sequences, roughly 7.8% seen once. The antigens of these receptors remain unknown. Overall study results and limits: The authors attributed T-cell counts and diversity one year after transplant mostly to newly produced T cells.

The source material was peripheral blood, sampled 360 days after TCRalphabeta/CD19-depleted stem cell transplant. These receptor sequences come from a female patient aged 2-9 years who had a stem cell transplant for Fanconi anemia, so the T cells may come from the graft donor.

This clonotype was observed many times. V gene TRBV5-1 combines with J gene TRBJ2-2; a weak D match, TRBD2 (6 bases). Germline CDR1 and CDR2: SGHRS and YFSETQ. V lost 4 bases and J 3 bases, leaving 13 bases between the germline ends. The CDR3 extends over 15 amino acids. The CDR3 here is CASSLERAYTGELFF. The CDR3 nucleotides read TGCGCCAGCAGCCTTGAGCGGGCCTACACCGGGGAGCTGTTTTTT.

The sample holds many counts of this clonotype. The chain couples TRBV20-1 to TRBJ1-2; D is ambiguous. With 0 bases removed from V and 8 bases from J, the gap between germline ends came to 16 bases. CDR1 and CDR2 from the germline V gene are DFQATT and SNEGSKA (reference sequence). The CDR3 contains 14 residues. CDR3 nucleotides: TGCAGTGCTAGAGATCTCACGGAGTTGGAGGGCTACACCTTC. Its protein product is CSARDLTELEGYTF.

This clonotype was recorded at least ten times. The V gene is TRBV5-1, the J gene TRBJ2-1; 9 positions match TRBD2. The CDR3 loop spans 14 amino acids. The V gene's germline CDR1 is SGHRS and CDR2 YFSETQ. V lost 3 bases to trimming and J lost 8 bases; unmatched junction nucleotides: 6. The CDR3 is CASSSGTSTDEQFF. In DNA, the CDR3 is TGCGCCAGCAGCTCCGGGACTAGCACCGATGAGCAGTTCTTC.

This clonotype has a handful of counts. The chain links TRBV7-2 to TRBJ1-5; D not certain. Germline CDR1 is SGHTA and CDR2 is FQGNSA. CDR3 size: 15 residues. V was pared by 1 base and J by 5 bases, with 12 bases between. CDR3 loop: CASSLVGGKDQPQHF. CDR3 DNA: TGTGCCAGCAGCTTAGTGGGTGGGAAAGATCAGCCCCAGCATTTT.

This clonotype appeared many times. V and J are TRBV9 and TRBJ2-1; weak D call: TRBD2 (6 bases). Trimming removed 3 bases from V and 10 bases from J, with 14 bases in between. The CDR3 extends over 13 amino acids. From germline, CDR1 is SGDLS and CDR2 YYNGEE. The CDR3 spells CASSAELALEQFF. The CDR3 DNA is TGTGCCAGCAGCGCGGAACTAGCCTTGGAGCAGTTCTTC. The full variable domain, its missing parts supplied by reference TRBV9 and TRBJ2-1, is DSGVTQTPKHLITATGQRVTLRCSPRSGDLSVYWYQQSLDQGLQFLIQYYNGEERAKGNILERFSAQQFPDLHSELNLSSLELGDSALYFCASSAELALEQFFGPGTRLTVL.

This clonotype was seen at least ten times. This chain uses TRBV11-2 with TRBJ2-3; no firm D call. The CDR3 runs to 14 residues. The V gene's germline CDR1 is SGHAT and CDR2 FQNNGV. V was clipped by 3 bases and J by 3 bases, with 10 bases between them. The CDR3 protein is CASSFVVPTDTQYF. The CDR3 DNA follows: TGTGCCAGCAGCTTTGTAGTCCCTACAGATACGCAGTATTTT. Looking up the rest from reference TRBV11-2 and TRBJ2-3 gives the full variable domain: EAGVAQSPRYKIIEKRQSVAFWCNPISGHATLYWYQQILGQGPKLLIQFQNNGVVDDSQLPKDRFSAERLKGVDSTLKIQPAKLEDSAVYLCASSFVVPTDTQYFGPGTRLTVL.

This clonotype was seen at least ten times. The gene calls are TRBV12-3 or TRBV12-4 and TRBJ2-3; 8 bases fit TRBD2. CDR3 size: 15 residues. V lost 7 bases and J lost 4; bases outside the gene matches: 10. The CDR3: CASTTRAGAPDTQYF. CDR3 DNA: TGTGCCAGCACCACTAGAGCGGGGGCCCCAGATACGCAGTATTTT.